This T cell receptor beta chain came from a study of blood T cell repertoires in COVID-19. Study-level information: Some COVID-19 samples were acute and others convalescent; all came from the United States, Italy and Spain. Nucleic acid was either cDNA or gDNA, and it came from T cells, B-cell-depleted T cells, or PBMCs.

As handled by the study authors: Amplification with reference gene primers provided the estimates of nucleated cell counts. Profiled with immunoSEQ multiplex PCR; TCRdb holds only in-frame clones, not every one. The D gene and trimming were derived from the DNA, and the V and J assignments and clone size from that table. The table lists more than 25,000 clones, roughly 88% of them singletons, with 13% in the top ten. Only a few counts were recorded for this clone. The sample consisted of peripheral blood. This clonotype was obtained from a human donor in a cohort sampled during active COVID-19.

CDR3 amino acids: CASRAQVIAEAFF. The CDR3 DNA sequence: TGTGCCAGTAGAGCACAGGTAATCGCTGAAGCTTTCTTT. This chain joins TRBV19 and TRBJ1-1; maybe TRBD1 (5 bases). Trimming took 6 bases from V and 6 from J, leaving 14 bases between them. The CDR3 contains 13 residues. Germline CDR1 reads LNHDA; CDR2 reads SQIVND (reference sequence). Full variable domain (rest looked up from reference TRBV19 and TRBJ1-1): DGGITQSPKYLFRKEGQNVTLSCEQNLNHDAMYWYRQDPGQGLRLIYYSQIVNDFQKGDIAEGYSVSREKKESFPLTVTSAQKNPTAFYLCASRAQVIAEAFFGQGTRLTVV.